These 21 T cell receptor beta chains were all obtained from the same sample, sequenced in a study of cytomegalovirus exposure and HLA in healthy donors. The PCR was carried out with 60 Vbeta primers and 13 Jbeta primers. Using immunoSEQ multiplex PCR, the repertoire was profiled, and TCRdb retains in-frame clones only, with some absent. The top ten clones hold 1.6% of a sample with roughly 190,000 clones, around three quarters of them seen once. Input material: PBMCs. These receptors originate from a woman aged 18 to 35 in good health and CMV-seronegative.

The chain carries TRBV7-2 and TRBJ1-5; possibly TRBD1 for D (6 bases). The CDR3 has 15 residues. Germline loops: CDR1 SGHTA, CDR2 FQGNSA. V was clipped by 1 base and J by 9 bases, with 16 bases between them. CDR3 residues: CASSLGRQAAGPQHF. Written as DNA, the CDR3 is TGTGCCAGCAGCTTAGGAAGACAGGCCGCGGGGCCCCAGCATTTT.

This clone appeared a single time. The chain links TRBV5-4 to TRBJ1-2, with 9 bases matching TRBD1. The CDR3 contains 14 residues. Germline assignment: CDR1 SGHNT and CDR2 YYREEE (reference sequence). J lost 7 bases, V lost 4 bases, and 8 bases had no gene match. CDR3 amino acids: CASSVGQGLSGYTF. The CDR3 nucleotides read TGTGCCAGCAGCGTGGGACAGGGTCTAAGTGGCTACACCTTC. The full variable domain, its missing parts supplied by reference TRBV5-4 and TRBJ1-2, is ETGVTQSPTHLIKTRGQQVTLRCSSQSGHNTVSWYQQALGQGPQFIFQYYREEENGRGNFPPRFSGLQFPNYSSELNVNALELDDSALYLCASSVGQGLSGYTFGSGTRLTVV.

The chain employs TRBV7-9 and TRBJ1-1; a weak D match, TRBD1 (6 bases). Trimming stripped 1 base from V and 6 bases from J, with 15 bases between. The germline V gene has CDR1 SEHNR and CDR2 FQNEAQ (reference sequence). This CDR3 is built from 15 residues. CDR3 DNA: TGTGCCAGCAGCTTAGAAAGTGCAGGGGCGGCTGAAGCTTTCTTT. Translation gives CASSLESAGAAEAFF.

J is TRBJ2-3 and V is TRBV28; maybe TRBD2 (6 bases). Germline V CDR1 and CDR2: MDHEN, SYDVKM. V dropped 7 bases and J dropped 2 bases, with 16 bases sitting between them. The CDR3 consists of 15 residues. The CDR3 bases are TGTGCCAGCACCTCCGAGGCGGGATACACAGATACGCAGTATTTT. Its translation is CASTSEAGYTDTQYF.

The genes are TRBV6-1 and TRBJ1-2; D unresolved. V shed 1 base and J shed 4 bases, with 13 bases lying between them. The germline CDR1 and CDR2 sequences are MNHNS and SASEGT. This CDR3 has 15 amino acids. The CDR3, as DNA: TGTGCCAGCAGTGAAGTATTAGCAGCTGGCTATGGCTACACCTTC. It yields the protein CASSEVLAAGYGYTF.

The genes are TRBV27 and TRBJ2-7, with D unclear. The ends were cut back, 4 bases at V and 3 bases at J, with 7 bases in the middle. Looked up from germline, CDR1 is MNHEY and CDR2 is SMNVEV (reference sequence). This CDR3 has 12 residues. CDR3 amino acids: CASSSPFYEQYF. The CDR3 nucleotides read TGTGCCAGCAGTTCCCCCTTCTACGAGCAGTACTTC.

Only a few counts were recorded for this clone. This sequence joins TRBV7-6 and TRBJ2-6; 10 bases line up with TRBD1. The germline gives CDR1 SGHVS, CDR2 FNYEAQ. The ends lost 5 bases at V and 2 bases at J; junction bases unmatched: 9. This CDR3 has 18 residues. The CDR3 bases are TGTGCCAGCAGCCCGAGGACAGGGGGTATAACTGGGGCCAACGTCCTGACTTTC. Translated, it gives CASSPRTGGITGANVLTF.

A few counts support this clone. The CDR3 DNA reads TGTGCCAGCAGCTTTTCGGGACTAGGTATTAACAATGAGCAGTTCTTC. Protein sequence: CASSFSGLGINNEQFF. This rearrangement joins TRBV5-6 to TRBJ2-1; 8 bases are a match to TRBD2. V lost 2 bases, J lost 5 bases, and 9 bases stayed unmatched. The CDR3 covers 16 residues. Germline V gives CDR1 SGHDT, CDR2 YYEEEE.

The chain links TRBV28 to TRBJ1-2, with D unresolved. The CDR3 runs to 13 residues. In germline, CDR1 is MDHEN, CDR2 SYDVKM. V lost 10 bases to trimming and J lost 5 bases, with 17 bases between them. The CDR3 here is CATLHRSNYGYTF. The CDR3 bases are TGTGCCACCCTACATCGGAGCAATTATGGCTACACCTTC.

The J gene is TRBJ2-5, the V gene TRBV5-1, with TRBD2 matching over 14 bases. The CDR3 covers 16 residues. Unmatched junction bases numbered 3, after V lost 4 bases and J lost 1 base. CDR1 SGHRS and CDR2 YFSETQ come from the germline V gene. This chain's CDR3 is CASSVGTSGGQETQYF. The CDR3 coding sequence is TGCGCCAGCAGCGTGGGGACTAGCGGGGGCCAAGAGACCCAGTACTTC.

V is TRBV27 and J is TRBJ1-1; unclear D gene. Germline V CDR1 and CDR2: MNHEY, SMNVEV (reference sequence). The V end was cut by 3 bases, the J end by 5 bases, with 10 bases between. The CDR3 covers 13 residues. CDR3 nucleotides: TGTGCCAGCAGTTTGAACAGATGGACTGAAGCTTTCTTT. Amino acids: CASSLNRWTEAFF.

A few counts support this clone. The chain combines TRBV4-1 with TRBJ1-6, with D perhaps TRBD1 (6 bases). This CDR3 has 17 amino acids. Trimming removed 0 bases at V and 3 bases at J, with 12 bases between. Germline lookup yields CDR1 MGHRA and CDR2 YSYEKL. The CDR3 DNA sequence: TGCGCCAGCAGCCAAGACCAAGACAGGCTCTATAATTCACCCCTCCACTTT. This codes for CASSQDQDRLYNSPLHF.

CDR3 coding DNA: TGTGCCAGTAGTGGACAGGGGTTCAACCAAGAGACCCAGTACTTC. Its translation: CASSGQGFNQETQYF. J is TRBJ2-5 and V is TRBV19, with 9 positions matching TRBD1. Trimming cost V 5 bases and J 0 bases; bases outside gene matches: 4. Per the germline V gene, CDR1 is LNHDA and CDR2 is SQIVND (reference sequence). This CDR3 has 15 amino acids.

This clone was seen a few times. This sequence joins TRBV4-3 and TRBJ1-1; D may be TRBD1 (5 bases). CDR3 length equals 15 residues. Trimming shortened V by 2 bases and J by 4 bases, and 14 bases separated the two germline ends. Germline CDR1 and CDR2: LGHNA and YSLEER. CDR3 sequence reads: CASSQKSGGTTEAFF. The CDR3 coding sequence is TGCGCCAGCAGCCAAAAAAGCGGGGGGACCACTGAAGCTTTCTTT.

In its sample, this clone was seen a few times. The chain uses TRBV6-5 and TRBJ1-3; weak D call: TRBD1 (6 bases). Germline lookup yields CDR1 MNHEY and CDR2 SVGAGI. CDR3 length equals 15 residues. V lost 5 bases and J 4 bases, leaving 15 bases between the germline ends. The CDR3 DNA reads as TGTGCCAGCAGTACCGGACAGACGTGGGGAAACACCATATATTTT. Translating gives CASSTGQTWGNTIYF.

The chain links TRBV7-3 to TRBJ2-5, with D tentatively TRBD2 (5 bases). V gave up 4 bases and J gave up 1 base, with 13 bases separating them. The CDR3 loop spans 15 amino acids. Germline V gene lookup returns CDR1 SGHTA and CDR2 FQGTGA. CDR3 loop: CASSSQGLPQETQYF. The CDR3 nucleotides read TGTGCCAGCAGCTCGCAAGGACTGCCCCAAGAGACCCAGTACTTC.

This clone was seen just once. V gene TRBV5-1 combines with J gene TRBJ2-5; 11 bases are a match to TRBD1. The CDR3 contains 16 residues. J gave up 2 bases and V 3 bases, and 6 bases lay outside the gene matches. CDR1 and CDR2 (germline): SGHRS, YFSETQ. This CDR3 reads CASSSRTGGQQETQYF. In DNA form, the CDR3 reads TGCGCCAGCAGCTCCCGGACAGGGGGCCAACAAGAGACCCAGTACTTC.

The chain has TRBV28 and TRBJ1-2, with 7 bases fitting TRBD1. The CDR3 has 12 amino acids. Trimming removed 7 bases from V and 7 bases from J; junction bases left unmatched: 6. Germline CDR1 is MDHEN and CDR2 is SYDVKM. This CDR3 is CASKTGNAGYTF. The CDR3 region has the DNA TGTGCCAGCAAGACAGGGAATGCTGGCTACACCTTC.

This chain links TRBV19 with TRBJ1-2; D is ambiguous. Germline CDR1 and CDR2: LNHDA and SQIVND (reference sequence). This CDR3 has 15 residues. With 3 bases removed from V and 0 bases from J, the gap between germline ends came to 11 bases. The CDR3 spells CASSMAATPNYGYTF. For the CDR3, the DNA is TGTGCCAGTAGTATGGCGGCGACTCCTAACTATGGCTACACCTTC.

The chain is built from TRBV5-6 and TRBJ1-2, with TRBD1 as a possible D gene (6 bases). Trimming took off 0 bases at V and 0 bases at J, with 12 bases between the two ends. CDR3 length equals 16 residues. From germline, CDR1 is SGHDT and CDR2 YYEEEE. CDR3 loop: CASSLGRQVSNYGYTF. Written as DNA, the CDR3 is TGTGCCAGCAGCTTGGGACGACAGGTGTCTAACTATGGCTACACCTTC.

V and J are TRBV7-6 and TRBJ2-1; maybe TRBD2 (6 bases). The CDR3 spans 14 residues. Germline V gives CDR1 SGHVS, CDR2 FNYEAQ. V was shortened by 4 bases and J by 7 bases, with 14 bases between the two germline ends. Here the CDR3 reads CASSSGGGLNEQFF. The CDR3 nucleotides are TGTGCCAGCAGCTCCGGCGGAGGGCTTAATGAGCAGTTCTTC.